These 10 T cell receptor beta chains share one sample of origin, sequenced in a study of blood T cell repertoires in COVID-19. The repertoire was sequenced with immunoSEQ multiplex PCR; TCRdb's copy has only in-frame clones and lacks some. The data contain around 200,000 clones, about 83% of them seen just once; the ten biggest clones take up 1.3%. Sequencing used peripheral blood. The source of these receptors is a woman aged 25 to 45 with COVID-19, enrolled during active disease.

This chain joins TRBV7-9 and TRBJ1-1; weak D call: TRBD1 (6 bases). V lost 2 bases and J lost 0, with 13 bases in between. The CDR3 sequence is 16 residues long. Germline CDR1 reads SEHNR; CDR2 reads FQNEAQ (reference sequence). The chain's CDR3 is CASSLPPDSLNTEAFF. The CDR3 DNA follows: TGTGCCAGCAGCTTACCGCCGGACAGCTTGAACACTGAAGCTTTCTTT.

The sample holds a few counts of this clone. J is TRBJ2-7 and V is TRBV19; D gene unclear. V lost 5 bases and J lost 7, with 12 bases in between. The V gene's germline CDR1 is LNHDA and CDR2 SQIVND (reference sequence). CDR3 size: 12 residues. This CDR3 reads CASSAHLGEQYF. In nucleotides, the CDR3 is TGTGCCAGTAGTGCCCATCTCGGGGAGCAGTACTTC.

The V gene is TRBV7-9, the J gene TRBJ2-7, with D tentatively TRBD1 (5 bases). Germline values: CDR1 SEHNR, CDR2 FQNEAQ (reference sequence). Trimming left V 5 bases short and J 3 bases short, with 14 bases between. The CDR3 is made up of 14 amino acids. The CDR3 sequence: CASSLNQGLYEQYF. The CDR3 nucleotides are TGTGCCAGCAGCCTAAACCAGGGTCTCTACGAGCAGTACTTC.

The gene calls are TRBV13 and TRBJ2-7; TRBD2 is a possible D gene (6 bases). The CDR3 sequence is 13 residues long. Germline loops: CDR1 PRHDT, CDR2 FYEKMQ (reference sequence). Trimming cost V 5 bases and J 6 bases, with 14 bases left between them. DNA of the CDR3: TGTGCCAGCAGCCCTACCCGGCGGGGCGAGCAGTACTTC. It yields the protein CASSPTRRGEQYF.

The rearrangement joins TRBV7-3 to TRBJ2-5; D remains unclear. The V end was cut by 5 bases, the J end by 0 bases, with 7 bases between. The CDR3 has 13 amino acids. Germline-derived CDR1 and CDR2 are SGHTA and FQGTGA. The CDR3 loop is CASSREYQETQYF. The CDR3 nucleotides are TGTGCCAGCAGCCGAGAGTACCAAGAGACCCAGTACTTC.

This chain links TRBV29-1 with TRBJ2-5; 8 positions agree with TRBD2. Germline-derived CDR1 and CDR2 are SQVTM and ANQGSEA. V shed 5 bases and J 3 bases; nucleotides not matched to a gene: 2. The CDR3 has 12 residues. CDR3 region: CSVLAGKETQYF. Written as DNA, the CDR3 is TGCAGCGTTCTAGCGGGTAAAGAGACCCAGTACTTC.

V gene TRBV5-1 combines with J gene TRBJ2-7, with D perhaps TRBD1 (5 bases). The germline V gene encodes CDR1 SGHRS and CDR2 YFSETQ. Trimming shortened V by 7 bases and J by 1 base, and 9 bases separated the two germline ends. The CDR3 is made up of 12 amino acids. CDR3: CASRAGSYEQYF. The CDR3 DNA reads as TGCGCCAGCCGGGCAGGGTCCTACGAGCAGTACTTC.

V usage is TRBV3-1 (or the pseudogene TRBV3-2) and J usage is TRBJ1-5; D possibly corresponds to TRBD1 (5 bases). The V end was cut by 5 bases, the J end by 0 bases, with 32 bases between. Germline CDR1 and CDR2: LGHDT and YNNKEL (reference sequence). The CDR3 runs 22 residues. Written as DNA, the CDR3 is TGTGCCAGCAGCTTTAGGGACTCGGACCGTGTGAATATAAGTTCTAGCAATCAGCCCCAGCATTTT. Protein product: CASSFRDSDRVNISSSNQPQHF.

The V call is TRBV6-6, the J call TRBJ2-1; 7 bases are shared with TRBD2. The germline V gene has CDR1 MNHNY and CDR2 SVGAGI (reference sequence). The CDR3 sequence is 16 residues long. V was pared by 5 bases and J by 2 bases, with 9 bases of the junction left unmatched. For the CDR3, the DNA is TGTGCCAGCAGTCGAGCAGCGGGATTCACCTACAATGAGCAGTTCTTC. Translated: CASSRAAGFTYNEQFF.

This clone was observed a single time. V and J are TRBV24-1 and TRBJ1-4; D is possibly TRBD1 (5 bases). The CDR3 runs 16 residues. Deletions cut 1 base from V and 2 bases from J, with 10 bases between. Germline V gene sequence: CDR1 KGHDR, CDR2 SFDVKD. In DNA form, the CDR3 reads TGTGCCACCAGTGATTTTCCAGGGTGCACTAATGAAAAACTGTTTTTT. It yields the protein CATSDFPGCTNEKLFF.